This TCR beta chain was sequenced in a study of blood T cell repertoires in COVID-19. Whole-study context: Sample material is recorded as cDNA or gDNA derived from T cells, B-cell-depleted T cells, or PBMCs.

The germline gives CDR1 KGHSH, CDR2 LQKENI. The V gene lost 6 bases and the J gene lost 3 bases, with 18 bases spanning the gap. CDR3 length equals 15 residues. The method was immunoSEQ multiplex PCR; TCRdb's version includes in-frame clones alone and lacks a portion of them. The sample has under 120,000 clones, 80% to 90% seen once; the top ten hold approximately 2.1%. This chain links TRBV18 with TRBJ2-7, with a tentative D call TRBD1 (6 bases). The source of this sequence is a human donor in a cohort sampled during active COVID-19. Material: peripheral blood. CDR3 sequence (DNA): TGTGCCAGCTCCCCTCCGTCCAGGGGCTACTACGAGCAGTACTTC. Translation: CASSPPSRGYYEQYF. Combining the CDR3 with reference TRBV18 and TRBJ2-7 gives the whole variable domain NAGVMQNPRHLVRRRGQEARLRCSPMKGHSHVYWYRQLPEEGLKFMVYLQKENIIDESGMPKERFSAEFPKEGPSILRIQQVVRGDSAAYFCASSPPSRGYYEQYFGPGTRLTVT.